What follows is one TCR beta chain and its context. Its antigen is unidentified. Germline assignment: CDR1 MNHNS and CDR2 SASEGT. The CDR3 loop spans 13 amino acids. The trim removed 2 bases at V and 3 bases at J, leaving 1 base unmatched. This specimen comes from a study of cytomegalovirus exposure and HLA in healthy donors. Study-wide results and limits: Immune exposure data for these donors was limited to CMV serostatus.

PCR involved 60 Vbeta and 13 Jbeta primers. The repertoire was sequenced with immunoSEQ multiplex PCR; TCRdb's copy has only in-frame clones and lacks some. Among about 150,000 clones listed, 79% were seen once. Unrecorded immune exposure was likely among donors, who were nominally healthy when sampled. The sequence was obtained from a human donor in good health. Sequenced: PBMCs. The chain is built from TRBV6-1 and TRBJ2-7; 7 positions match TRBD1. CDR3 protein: CASSEWDSYEQYF. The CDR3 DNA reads TGTGCCAGCAGTGAATGGGACAGCTACGAGCAGTACTTC.